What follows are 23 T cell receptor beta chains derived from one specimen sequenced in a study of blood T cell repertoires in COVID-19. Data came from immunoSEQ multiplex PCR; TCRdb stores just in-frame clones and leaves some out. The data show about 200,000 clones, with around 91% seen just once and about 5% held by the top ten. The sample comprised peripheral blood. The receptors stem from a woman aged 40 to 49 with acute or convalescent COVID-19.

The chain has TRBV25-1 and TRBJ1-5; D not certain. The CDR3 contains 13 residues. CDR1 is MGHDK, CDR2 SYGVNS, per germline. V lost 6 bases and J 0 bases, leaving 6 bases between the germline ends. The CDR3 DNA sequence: TGTGCCAGCAGGGGCCATAGCAATCAGCCCCAGCATTTT. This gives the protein CASRGHSNQPQHF.

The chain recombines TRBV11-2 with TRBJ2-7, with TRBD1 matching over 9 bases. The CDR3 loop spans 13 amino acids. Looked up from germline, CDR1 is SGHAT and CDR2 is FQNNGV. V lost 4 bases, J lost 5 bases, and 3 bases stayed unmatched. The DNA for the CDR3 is TGTGCCAGCAGCTCCCGGGACAGGGACGAGCAGTACGTC. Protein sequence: CASSSRDRDEQYV.

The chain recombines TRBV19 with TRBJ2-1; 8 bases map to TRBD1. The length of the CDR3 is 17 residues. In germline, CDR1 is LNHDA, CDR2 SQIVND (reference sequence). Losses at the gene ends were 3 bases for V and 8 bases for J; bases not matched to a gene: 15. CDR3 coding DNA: TGTGCCAGTAGTATGGCCCGAGAGACAGGGGATATCGATGAGCAGTTCTTC. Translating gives CASSMARETGDIDEQFF.

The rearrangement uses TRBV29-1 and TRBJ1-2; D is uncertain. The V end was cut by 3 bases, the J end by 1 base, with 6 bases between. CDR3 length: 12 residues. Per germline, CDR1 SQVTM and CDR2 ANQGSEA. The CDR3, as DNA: TGCAGCGTTGAGGACTTTAACTATGGCTACACCTTC. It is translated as CSVEDFNYGYTF.

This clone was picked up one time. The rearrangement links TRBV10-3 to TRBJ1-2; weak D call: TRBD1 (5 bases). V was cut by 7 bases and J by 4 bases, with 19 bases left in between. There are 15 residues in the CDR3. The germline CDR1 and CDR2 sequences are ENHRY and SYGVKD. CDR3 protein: CAINPSGGSLYGYTF. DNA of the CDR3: TGTGCCATCAATCCATCGGGGGGTTCCCTCTATGGCTACACCTTC.

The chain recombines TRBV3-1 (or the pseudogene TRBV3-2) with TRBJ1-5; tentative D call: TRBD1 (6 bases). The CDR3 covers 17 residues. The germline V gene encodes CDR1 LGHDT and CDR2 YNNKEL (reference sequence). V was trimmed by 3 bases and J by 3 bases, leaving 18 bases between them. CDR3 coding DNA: TGTGCCAGCAGCCACACATTGGGGGGGCGAGACAATCAGCCCCAGCATTTT. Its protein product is CASSHTLGGRDNQPQHF.

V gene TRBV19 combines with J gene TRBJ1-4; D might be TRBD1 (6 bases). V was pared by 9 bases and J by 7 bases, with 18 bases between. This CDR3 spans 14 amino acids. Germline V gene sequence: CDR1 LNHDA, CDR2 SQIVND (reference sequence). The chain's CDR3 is CASKNRVGSEKLFF. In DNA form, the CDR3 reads TGTGCCAGCAAGAACAGGGTGGGGAGTGAAAAACTGTTTTTT.

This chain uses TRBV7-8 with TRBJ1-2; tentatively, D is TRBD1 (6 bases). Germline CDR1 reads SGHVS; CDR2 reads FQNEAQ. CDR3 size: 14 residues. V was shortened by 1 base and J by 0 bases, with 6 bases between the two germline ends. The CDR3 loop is CASSLGTANYGYTF. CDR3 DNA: TGTGCCAGCAGCTTAGGGACAGCTAACTATGGCTACACCTTC.

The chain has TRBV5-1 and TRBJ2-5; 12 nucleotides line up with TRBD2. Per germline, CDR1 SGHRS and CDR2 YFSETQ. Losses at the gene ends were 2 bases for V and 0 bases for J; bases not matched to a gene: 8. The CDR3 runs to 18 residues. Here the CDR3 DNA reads TGCGCCAGCAGCTTAGGACTAGCGGGGAATCCGTACCAAGAGACCCAGTACTTC. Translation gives CASSLGLAGNPYQETQYF.

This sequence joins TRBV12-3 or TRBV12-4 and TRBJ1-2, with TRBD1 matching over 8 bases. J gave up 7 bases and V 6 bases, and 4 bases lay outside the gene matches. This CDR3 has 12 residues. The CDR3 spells CASRGQGVGYTF. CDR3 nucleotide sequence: TGTGCCAGCAGAGGACAGGGTGTTGGCTACACCTTC.

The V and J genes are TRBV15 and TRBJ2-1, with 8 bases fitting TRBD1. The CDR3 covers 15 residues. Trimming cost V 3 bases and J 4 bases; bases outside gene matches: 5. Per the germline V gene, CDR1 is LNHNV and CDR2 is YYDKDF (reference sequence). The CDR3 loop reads CATSSRDRMYNEQFF. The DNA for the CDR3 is TGTGCCACCAGCAGCCGGGACAGGATGTACAATGAGCAGTTCTTC.

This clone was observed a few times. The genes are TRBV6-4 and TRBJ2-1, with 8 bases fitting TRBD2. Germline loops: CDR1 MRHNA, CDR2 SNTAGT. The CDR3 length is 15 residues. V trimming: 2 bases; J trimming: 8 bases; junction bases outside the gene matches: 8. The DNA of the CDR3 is TGTGCCAGCAGTGACCCGGGACTAGGAGTTGATGAGCAGTTCTTC. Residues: CASSDPGLGVDEQFF.

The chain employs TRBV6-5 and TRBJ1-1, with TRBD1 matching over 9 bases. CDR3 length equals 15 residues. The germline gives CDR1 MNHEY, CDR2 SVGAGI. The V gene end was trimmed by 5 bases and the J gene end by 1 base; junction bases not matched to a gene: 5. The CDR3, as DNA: TGTGCCAGCAGTAAGACAGGGGGATCGAACACTGAAGCTTTCTTT. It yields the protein CASSKTGGSNTEAFF.

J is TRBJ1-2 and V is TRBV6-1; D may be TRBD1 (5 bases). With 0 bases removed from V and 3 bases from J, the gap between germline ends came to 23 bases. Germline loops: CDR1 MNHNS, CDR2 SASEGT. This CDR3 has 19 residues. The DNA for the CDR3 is TGTGCCAGCAGTGAAGCCGGGGGGTTTCGGCCGCTGCTCTACTATGGCTACACCTTC. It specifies CASSEAGGFRPLLYYGYTF.

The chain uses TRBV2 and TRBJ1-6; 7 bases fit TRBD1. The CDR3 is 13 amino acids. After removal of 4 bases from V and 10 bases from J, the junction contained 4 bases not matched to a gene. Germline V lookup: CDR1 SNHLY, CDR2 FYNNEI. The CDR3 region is CASSVRGESPLHF. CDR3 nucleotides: TGTGCCAGCAGTGTCAGGGGGGAATCACCCCTCCACTTT.

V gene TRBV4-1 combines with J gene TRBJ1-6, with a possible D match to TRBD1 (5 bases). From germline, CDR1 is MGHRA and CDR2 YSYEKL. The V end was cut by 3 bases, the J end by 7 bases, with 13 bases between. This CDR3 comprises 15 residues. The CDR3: CASSQGLPGNSPLHF. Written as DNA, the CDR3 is TGCGCCAGCAGCCAGGGACTCCCGGGGAATTCACCCCTCCACTTT.

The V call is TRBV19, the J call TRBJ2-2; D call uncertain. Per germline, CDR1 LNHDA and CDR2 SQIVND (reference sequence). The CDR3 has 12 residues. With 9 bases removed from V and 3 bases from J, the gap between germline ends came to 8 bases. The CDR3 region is CASVRYTGELFF. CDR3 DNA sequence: TGTGCCAGCGTCCGGTACACCGGGGAGCTGTTTTTT.

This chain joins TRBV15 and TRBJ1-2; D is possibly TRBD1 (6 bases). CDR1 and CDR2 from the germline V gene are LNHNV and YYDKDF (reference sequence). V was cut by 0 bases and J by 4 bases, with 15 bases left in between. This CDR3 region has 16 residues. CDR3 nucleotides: TGTGCCACCAGCAGAGATCAAACAGGGAAGCCCTATGGCTACACCTTC. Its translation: CATSRDQTGKPYGYTF.

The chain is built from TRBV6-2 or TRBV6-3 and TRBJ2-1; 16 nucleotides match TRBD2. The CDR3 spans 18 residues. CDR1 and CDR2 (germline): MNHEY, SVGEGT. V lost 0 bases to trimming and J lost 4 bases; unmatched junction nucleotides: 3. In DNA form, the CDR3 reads TGTGCCAGCAGTTACTCGGGACTAGCGGGGGGGATATACAATGAGCAGTTCTTC. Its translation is CASSYSGLAGGIYNEQFF.

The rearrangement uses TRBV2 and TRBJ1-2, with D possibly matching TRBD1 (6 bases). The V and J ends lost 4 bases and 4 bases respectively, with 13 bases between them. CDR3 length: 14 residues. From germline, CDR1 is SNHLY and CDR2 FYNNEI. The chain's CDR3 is CASSAQGTRYGYTF. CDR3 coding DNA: TGTGCCAGCAGTGCCCAGGGGACCCGCTATGGCTACACCTTC.

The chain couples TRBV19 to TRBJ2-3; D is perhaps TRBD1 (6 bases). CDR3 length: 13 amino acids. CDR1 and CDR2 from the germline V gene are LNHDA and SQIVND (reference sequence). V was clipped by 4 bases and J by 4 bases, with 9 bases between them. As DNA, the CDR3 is TGTGCCAGTAGTACACAGGGCGCAGATACGCAGTATTTT. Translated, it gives CASSTQGADTQYF.

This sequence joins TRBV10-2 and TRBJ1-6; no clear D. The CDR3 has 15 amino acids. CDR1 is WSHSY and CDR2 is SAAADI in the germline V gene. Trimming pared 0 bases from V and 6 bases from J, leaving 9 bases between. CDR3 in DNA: TGCGCCAGCAGTGAGTCAGGACTGAGTAATTCACCCCTCCACTTT. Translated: CASSESGLSNSPLHF.

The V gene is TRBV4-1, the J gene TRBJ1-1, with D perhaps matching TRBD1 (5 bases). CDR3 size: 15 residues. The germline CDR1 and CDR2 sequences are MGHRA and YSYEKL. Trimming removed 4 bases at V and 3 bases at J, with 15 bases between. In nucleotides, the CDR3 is TGCGCCAGCAGCCGCACACCGGGGGATGACACTGAAGCTTTCTTT. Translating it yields CASSRTPGDDTEAFF.